The rows below give T cell receptor beta chains drawn from one sample of a study of vaccination effects on CD4 cells after COVID-19. Repertoires were generated with immunoSEQ multiplex PCR, while TCRdb's copy carries only in-frame clones and drops some. The sample holds 73,000 or so clones; about 78% are singletons and the top ten take about 11%. These receptors' targets are unknown. The sequencing used CD4+ T cells from PBMCs cultured with SARS-CoV-2 spike peptides, collected before COVID-19 vaccination. These receptors all come from a human donor who received a COVID-19 vaccine. CDR3s include the opening cysteine and the closing phenylalanine or tryptophan. A D gene is named only where the DNA matches it firmly. Only part of the rows carry a size: once, few, many, or a class if the clone is expanded.

D gene: .; J gene: TRBJ1-6; V gene: TRBV7-8; clone size: few; CDR3 length: 14; CDR3 DNA: TGTGCCAGCAGCTTAGTGGGGGATAATTCACCCCTCCACTTT; CDR3 protein: CASSLVGDNSPLHF
D gene: TRBD2; J gene: TRBJ2-3; V gene: TRBV5-1; clone size: .; CDR3 length: 16; CDR3 DNA: TGCGCCAGCAGCTTGGGACTAGCGGGGGACACAGATACGCAGTATTTT; CDR3 protein: CASSLGLAGDTDTQYF
D gene: TRBD1; J gene: TRBJ1-1; V gene: TRBV7-9; clone size: few; CDR3 length: 14; CDR3 DNA: TGTGCCAGCAGCTTGGGACAGGGGTGGCCTGAAGCTTTCTTT; CDR3 protein: CASSLGQGWPEAFF
D gene: .; J gene: TRBJ2-3; V gene: TRBV7-3; clone size: .; CDR3 length: 13; CDR3 DNA: TGTGCCAGCAGTTCTGTACGCACAGATACGCAGTATTTT; CDR3 protein: CASSSVRTDTQYF
D gene: .; J gene: TRBJ1-5; V gene: TRBV28; clone size: .; CDR3 length: 14; CDR3 DNA: TGTGCCAGCAGTTTAACCCTTAGCAATCAGCCCCAGCATTTT; CDR3 protein: CASSLTLSNQPQHF
D gene: .; J gene: TRBJ2-2; V gene: TRBV6-5; clone size: .; CDR3 length: 14; CDR3 DNA: TGTGCCAGCATCAGCCCTCCGAACACCGGGGAGCTGTTTTTT; CDR3 protein: CASISPPNTGELFF
D gene: .; J gene: TRBJ2-5; V gene: TRBV6-4; clone size: .; CDR3 length: 14; CDR3 DNA: TGTGCCAGCAGTGACGGTGGACCACAAGAGACCCAGTACTTC; CDR3 protein: CASSDGGPQETQYF
D gene: .; J gene: TRBJ1-2; V gene: TRBV4-1; clone size: .; CDR3 length: 17; CDR3 DNA: TGCGCCAGCAGCCAAGACGGGCTTGGTCGACAAGGATATGGCTACACCTTC; CDR3 protein: CASSQDGLGRQGYGYTF
D gene: .; J gene: TRBJ1-6; V gene: TRBV19; clone size: .; CDR3 length: 17; CDR3 DNA: TGTGCCAGTAGTACCAGGACTTCGAGCTCCTATAATTCACCCCTCCACTTT; CDR3 protein: CASSTRTSSSYNSPLHF
D gene: .; J gene: TRBJ1-5; V gene: TRBV2; clone size: few; CDR3 length: 16; CDR3 DNA: TGTGCCAGCAGTGAAGCGGCGGGATCTAGCAATCAGCCCCAGCATTTT; CDR3 protein: CASSEAAGSSNQPQHF
D gene: .; J gene: TRBJ1-2; V gene: TRBV9; clone size: once; CDR3 length: 13; CDR3 DNA: TGTGCCAGCAGCGTAGCCCAGGGTCGTGGCTACACCTTC; CDR3 protein: CASSVAQGRGYTF
D gene: TRBD2; J gene: TRBJ2-3; V gene: TRBV2; clone size: .; CDR3 length: 15; CDR3 DNA: TGTGCCAGCAGGGATATCGGACTAGCGGGGGCCCCTCAGTATTTT; CDR3 protein: CASRDIGLAGAPQYF
D gene: TRBD2; J gene: TRBJ2-1; V gene: TRBV6-4; clone size: .; CDR3 length: 16; CDR3 DNA: TGTGCCAGCAGTGTCTCGGGACTAGCGGGGGGAAATGAGCAGTTCTTC; CDR3 protein: CASSVSGLAGGNEQFF
D gene: .; J gene: TRBJ1-3; V gene: TRBV5-1; clone size: .; CDR3 length: 16; CDR3 DNA: TGCGCCAGCAGCAAATTACAGGGAGGCTCTGGAAACACCATATATTTT; CDR3 protein: CASSKLQGGSGNTIYF
D gene: .; J gene: TRBJ2-2; V gene: TRBV5-1; clone size: .; CDR3 length: 15; CDR3 DNA: TGCGCCAGCAGCCCCACGGGGCCGGGCACCGGGGAGCTGTTTTTT; CDR3 protein: CASSPTGPGTGELFF
D gene: TRBD1; J gene: TRBJ2-2; V gene: TRBV10-1; clone size: .; CDR3 length: 15; CDR3 DNA: TGCGCCAGCAGCCCGGGACAGGGGGCGGTCGGGGAGCTGTTTTTT; CDR3 protein: CASSPGQGAVGELFF
D gene: .; J gene: TRBJ1-2; V gene: TRBV24-1; clone size: once; CDR3 length: 15; CDR3 DNA: TGTGCCACCAGTGACGGCCCGACCAACAGGAACGGCTACACCTTC; CDR3 protein: CATSDGPTNRNGYTF
D gene: TRBD2; J gene: TRBJ2-3; V gene: TRBV7-2; clone size: .; CDR3 length: 17; CDR3 DNA: TGTGCCAGCAGCTTAGCTAGACTAGCGGGGGTCACAGATACGCAGTATTTT; CDR3 protein: CASSLARLAGVTDTQYF
D gene: .; J gene: TRBJ2-2; V gene: TRBV19; clone size: .; CDR3 length: 16; CDR3 DNA: TGTGCCAGTAGTTTTTACGGGGGAACGAACACCGGGGAGCTGTTTTTT; CDR3 protein: CASSFYGGTNTGELFF
D gene: .; J gene: TRBJ2-2; V gene: TRBV7-2; clone size: .; CDR3 length: 17; CDR3 DNA: TGTGCCAGCAGCCCGGGCCGGGGGGCGGGGACCGCCGGGGAGCTGTTTTTT; CDR3 protein: CASSPGRGAGTAGELFF
D gene: .; J gene: TRBJ1-3; V gene: TRBV6-5; clone size: .; CDR3 length: 15; CDR3 DNA: TGTGCCAGCAGTTATGACAGGAGCTCTGGAAACACCATATATTTT; CDR3 protein: CASSYDRSSGNTIYF
D gene: .; J gene: TRBJ2-5; V gene: TRBV30; clone size: .; CDR3 length: 12; CDR3 DNA: TGTGCCTGGAGTGGGGGGACAAAAAACCAGTACTTC; CDR3 protein: CAWSGGTKNQYF
D gene: TRBD2; J gene: TRBJ2-3; V gene: TRBV2; clone size: .; CDR3 length: 15; CDR3 DNA: TGTGCCAGCAGCCCAGCGACTAGCGGCACAGATACGCAGTATTTT; CDR3 protein: CASSPATSGTDTQYF
D gene: TRBD2; J gene: TRBJ2-1; V gene: TRBV6-4; clone size: .; CDR3 length: 17; CDR3 DNA: TGTGCCAGCAGTCCGGGCCTGGCGGGGGGCGTCCACAATGAGCAGTTCTTC; CDR3 protein: CASSPGLAGGVHNEQFF
D gene: .; J gene: TRBJ2-3; V gene: TRBV5-4; clone size: .; CDR3 length: 17; CDR3 DNA: TGTGCCAGCAGGAATCGCCAAACAGGGGACTCCACAGATACGCAGTATTTT; CDR3 protein: CASRNRQTGDSTDTQYF
D gene: .; J gene: TRBJ2-5; V gene: TRBV3-1/TRBV3-2; clone size: .; CDR3 length: 10; CDR3 DNA: TGTGCCAGCAGCCAAGAGACCCAGTACTTC; CDR3 protein: CASSQETQYF
D gene: .; J gene: TRBJ1-2; V gene: TRBV6-1; clone size: .; CDR3 length: 14; CDR3 DNA: TGTGCCAGCAGTGAAGCGCTCGGGGTTTATGGCTACACCTTC; CDR3 protein: CASSEALGVYGYTF
D gene: .; J gene: TRBJ1-2; V gene: TRBV27; clone size: .; CDR3 length: 15; CDR3 DNA: TGTGCCAGCAGTTTATTTGGAACCGGGACCTATGGCTACACCTTC; CDR3 protein: CASSLFGTGTYGYTF
D gene: .; J gene: TRBJ1-1; V gene: TRBV5-6; clone size: .; CDR3 length: 13; CDR3 DNA: TGTGCCAGCAGCTTGTTTGTGGACACTGAAGCTTTCTTT; CDR3 protein: CASSLFVDTEAFF
D gene: TRBD1; J gene: TRBJ1-6; V gene: TRBV5-5; clone size: .; CDR3 length: 15; CDR3 DNA: TGTGCCAGCAGCGGGTCGGGACAGGGCCGGTCACCCCTCCACTTT; CDR3 protein: CASSGSGQGRSPLHF
D gene: .; J gene: TRBJ2-3; V gene: TRBV10-3; clone size: .; CDR3 length: 17; CDR3 DNA: TGTGCCATCAGTGAGTCGAGAACAGGGGGGGGCACAGATACGCAGTATTTT; CDR3 protein: CAISESRTGGGTDTQYF
D gene: .; J gene: TRBJ2-3; V gene: TRBV11-1; clone size: .; CDR3 length: 15; CDR3 DNA: TGTGCCAGCAGCTTAGTCTCCAGAATCACAGATACGCAGTATTTT; CDR3 protein: CASSLVSRITDTQYF
D gene: .; J gene: TRBJ2-5; V gene: TRBV27; clone size: once; CDR3 length: 13; CDR3 DNA: TGTGCCAGCAGACCAGACGGTGCGTGGACCCAGTACTTC; CDR3 protein: CASRPDGAWTQYF
D gene: .; J gene: TRBJ2-3; V gene: TRBV19; clone size: .; CDR3 length: 17; CDR3 DNA: TGTGCCAGTAGGCAGCTGGGGGGCCGTCCTTCCACAGATACGCAGTATTTT; CDR3 protein: CASRQLGGRPSTDTQYF
D gene: TRBD2; J gene: TRBJ2-1; V gene: TRBV19; clone size: .; CDR3 length: 14; CDR3 DNA: TGTGCCAGAAAAAGACTAGCGTCCTACAATGAGCAGTTCTTC; CDR3 protein: CARKRLASYNEQFF
D gene: TRBD1; J gene: TRBJ2-6; V gene: TRBV24-1; clone size: .; CDR3 length: 17; CDR3 DNA: TGTGCCACCAGTGTTGGGACAGATTTCTCTGGGGCCAACGTCCTGACTTTC; CDR3 protein: CATSVGTDFSGANVLTF
D gene: .; J gene: TRBJ1-2; V gene: TRBV20-1; clone size: .; CDR3 length: 11; CDR3 DNA: TGCAGTGCTAGAACGGCAACTGGCTACACCTTC; CDR3 protein: CSARTATGYTF
D gene: .; J gene: TRBJ1-1; V gene: TRBV20-1; clone size: .; CDR3 length: 11; CDR3 DNA: TGCAGTGCTAGGGTCAGAGGTGAAGCTTTCTTT; CDR3 protein: CSARVRGEAFF
D gene: .; J gene: TRBJ2-5; V gene: TRBV7-2; clone size: .; CDR3 length: 12; CDR3 DNA: TGTGCCAGCAGCCCCTTACAAGAGACCCAGTACTTC; CDR3 protein: CASSPLQETQYF
D gene: .; J gene: TRBJ1-1; V gene: TRBV14; clone size: .; CDR3 length: 14; CDR3 DNA: TGTGCCAGCAGCCAAGTGAAAAGCGTGGCTGAAGCTTTCTTT; CDR3 protein: CASSQVKSVAEAFF
D gene: TRBD1; J gene: TRBJ1-2; V gene: TRBV28; clone size: .; CDR3 length: 16; CDR3 DNA: TGTGCCAGCAGTCGATCTCCTATGACAGGGAACTATGGCTACACCTTC; CDR3 protein: CASSRSPMTGNYGYTF
D gene: .; J gene: TRBJ1-6; V gene: TRBV12-3/TRBV12-4; clone size: once; CDR3 length: 12; CDR3 DNA: TGTGCCAGCAGTACAGGGTATTCACCCCTCCACTTT; CDR3 protein: CASSTGYSPLHF